Given below is one TCR beta chain in context. Its antigen is as yet unknown. CDR1 is SNHLY and CDR2 is FYNNEI in the germline V gene. V was shortened by 6 bases and J by 5 bases, with 13 bases between the two germline ends. This CDR3 comprises 13 residues. The source of the sample is a study of shared clonotypes between healthy human individuals. Study-level findings and limits: The authors expected sequencing depth to affect clonotype sharing among donors.

At deep level, the assay was performed. The table came from immunoSEQ multiplex PCR; TCRdb's copy has only in-frame clones and leaves some out. Here the sample spans over 950,000 clones, 70% to 80% being singletons. The genes are TRBV2 and TRBJ1-1; D uncertain. The origin of this receptor is a man in his late teens or twenties in good health. Some clones in this sample may be carry-over from other donors' samples. The sequencing sample was made of memory CD4+ T cells from PBMCs. Subset of the sample: CD45RA-negative fraction. The CDR3 region is CASRPTGKTEAFF. Here the CDR3 DNA reads TGTGCCAGCAGGCCTACCGGGAAGACTGAAGCTTTCTTT.